A selection of T cell receptor beta chains follows, all from one sample in a study of T-cell reconstitution after alpha-beta-depleted transplantation in children. TCRdb re-derived calls from the PCR reads in MiXCR, one entry per CDR3 protein. The repertoire holds about 360,000 distinct CDR3 sequences, with about 14% as singletons. Sequenced material: PBMCs, taken from the stem cell graft. The receptors here all came from a human donor who donated a stem cell graft to a child with Fanconi anemia. Both conserved end residues are part of each CDR3. A D gene is named only where the DNA matches it firmly. Not every row has a clone size; where given, it reads once, few, many or a size class.

v_gene	abundance	j_gene	d_gene	CDR3aa	CDR3nt
TRBV7-6	few	TRBJ2-7	TRBD1	CASSLAGQAHYEQYF	TGTGCCAGCAGCTTAGCGGGACAGGCTCACTACGAGCAGTACTTC
TRBV11-2	few	TRBJ2-5	.	CASSLVRGRSETQYF	TGTGCCAGCAGCTTAGTGCGGGGCAGGTCGGAGACCCAGTACTTC
TRBV6-1	.	TRBJ1-6	.	CASRPETIYNSPLHF	TGTGCCAGCAGGCCGGAAACCATCTATAATTCACCCCTCCACTTT
TRBV5-6	.	TRBJ1-4	.	CASSDLGGTNEKLFF	TGTGCCAGCAGCGACCTCGGGGGGACTAATGAAAAACTGTTTTTT
TRBV6-2/TRBV6-3	few	TRBJ2-3	.	CASSLRPDTQYF	TGTGCCAGCAGTCTAAGGCCCGATACGCAGTATTTT
TRBV29-1	.	TRBJ1-1	.	CSVRDGGMNTEAFF	TGCAGCGTCAGGGATGGAGGCATGAACACTGAAGCTTTCTTT
TRBV18	.	TRBJ2-3	.	CASSPLRSTDTQYF	TGTGCCAGCTCACCCTTGAGGAGCACAGATACGCAGTATTTT
TRBV3-1	.	TRBJ2-1	.	CASSSRSHSIPNEQFF	TGTGCCAGCAGCTCCCGTTCCCATTCTATCCCCAATGAGCAGTTCTTC
TRBV7-2	few	TRBJ1-5	.	CASSFSEGEPQHF	TGTGCCAGCAGCTTTTCCGAAGGGGAACCCCAGCATTTT
TRBV7-8	few	TRBJ2-1	.	CASSLTQEQFF	TGTGCCAGCAGCTTAACCCAGGAGCAGTTCTTC
TRBV2	few	TRBJ2-3	.	CASSGQATISDTQYF	TGTGCCAGCAGTGGACAGGCCACTATATCAGATACGCAGTATTTT
TRBV28	.	TRBJ2-7	TRBD2	CASYSGVVAGAPYEQYF	TGTGCCAGCTATTCAGGGGTGGTAGCGGGAGCCCCCTACGAGCAGTACTTC
TRBV7-2	.	TRBJ2-2	.	CASGGFANTGELFF	TGTGCCAGCGGAGGGTTCGCGAACACCGGGGAGCTGTTTTTT
TRBV25-1	few	TRBJ2-3	TRBD1	CASSETGQGNTQYF	TGTGCCAGCAGTGAAACAGGACAGGGAAATACGCAGTATTTT
TRBV20-1	.	TRBJ2-2	TRBD1	CSALNAGQAGELFF	TGCAGTGCTCTCAACGCGGGACAGGCCGGGGAGCTGTTTTTT
TRBV5-6	few	TRBJ1-1	.	CASSPGALRAGGTEAFF	TGTGCCAGCAGCCCGGGTGCATTGCGGGCAGGCGGCACTGAAGCTTTCTTT
TRBV4-3	few	TRBJ2-1	TRBD2	CASSQVGGGEGEQFF	TGCGCCAGCAGCCAAGTCGGCGGGGGGGAAGGTGAGCAGTTCTTC
TRBV5-6	few	TRBJ2-5	TRBD1	CASSPWDRSQETQYF	TGTGCCAGCAGCCCCTGGGACAGATCTCAAGAGACCCAGTACTTC
TRBV5-1	many	TRBJ2-5	.	CASSFETGETQYF	TGCGCCAGCAGCTTCGAGACAGGAGAGACCCAGTACTTC
TRBV14	.	TRBJ2-7	.	CASSQAAGSVYEQYF	TGTGCCAGCAGCCAAGCGGCAGGGAGTGTTTACGAGCAGTACTTC
TRBV12-3/TRBV12-4	many	TRBJ2-1	.	CASSPQASNYNEQFF	TGTGCCAGCAGCCCCCAGGCCTCAAACTACAATGAGCAGTTCTTC
TRBV19	few	TRBJ2-6	TRBD1	CASSRQGAGGANVLTF	TGTGCCAGTAGTCGACAGGGGGCAGGTGGGGCCAACGTCCTGACTTTC
TRBV5-1	few	TRBJ2-2	TRBD2	CASYGEGLPVELFF	TGCGCCAGCTACGGGGAGGGACTCCCTGTGGAGCTGTTTTTT
TRBV7-8	.	TRBJ1-3	.	CASSLNRRNTIYF	TGTGCCAGCAGCTTAAACAGGCGAAACACCATATATTTT
TRBV3-1	.	TRBJ2-5	TRBD1	CASSKQGAETQYF	TGTGCCAGCTCCAAGCAGGGGGCCGAGACCCAGTACTTC
TRBV6-5	.	TRBJ1-1	.	CASSYEGFYTEAFF	TGTGCCAGCAGTTACGAGGGATTCTACACTGAAGCTTTCTTT
TRBV7-2	.	TRBJ2-3	TRBD1	CASSTRDRGTDTQYF	TGTGCCAGCAGCACTAGGGACAGGGGGACAGATACGCAGTATTTT
TRBV27	.	TRBJ2-2	TRBD1	CASSPSTGSVLNTGELFF	TGTGCCAGCAGTCCATCGACAGGGTCGGTCCTGAACACCGGGGAGCTGTTTTTT
TRBV20-1	few	TRBJ2-5	.	CSARSPPRETQYF	TGCAGTGCTAGGAGTCCACCGAGGGAGACCCAGTACTTC
TRBV3-1	.	TRBJ1-4	.	CASSQEGTVTKLFF	TGTGCCAGCAGCCAAGAAGGAACAGTAACAAAACTGTTTTTT
TRBV20-1	many	TRBJ2-2	.	CSARGPGVREAGELFF	TGCAGTGCTAGAGGGCCCGGAGTTAGAGAGGCCGGGGAGCTGTTTTTT
TRBV30	.	TRBJ2-1	TRBD2	CAWSVLRGSSYNEQFF	TGTGCCTGGAGTGTATTGCGGGGGAGCTCCTACAATGAGCAGTTCTTC
TRBV4-2	few	TRBJ1-2	.	CASSQGSVGLIYGYTF	TGTGCCAGCAGCCAAGGGTCAGTAGGACTTATCTATGGCTACACCTTC
TRBV6-2/TRBV6-3	few	TRBJ2-3	.	CASSTIPGLPSDTQYF	TGTGCCAGCAGTACCATACCGGGACTCCCCTCAGATACGCAGTATTTT
TRBV6-5	.	TRBJ1-2	.	CASKSGTRGYTF	TGTGCCAGCAAATCGGGGACTAGGGGCTACACCTTC
TRBV5-1	.	TRBJ1-1	TRBD1	CASSLGGTGPNTEAFF	TGCGCCAGCAGCTTGGGAGGGACAGGGCCTAACACTGAAGCTTTCTTT
TRBV12-3/TRBV12-4	many	TRBJ2-3	TRBD2	CASSSGTRRADTQYF	TGTGCCAGCAGTTCCGGGACTAGGCGAGCAGATACGCAGTATTTT
TRBV29-1	many	TRBJ2-5	TRBD2	CSVAGIETQYF	TGCAGCGTAGCGGGGATAGAGACCCAGTACTTC
TRBV28	many	TRBJ2-1	.	CASRPGQSYNEQFF	TGTGCCAGCAGACCTGGACAGTCCTACAATGAGCAGTTCTTC
TRBV5-5	.	TRBJ2-3	TRBD2	CASSLRSGATDTQYF	TGTGCCAGCAGCTTGCGGAGCGGGGCTACAGATACGCAGTATTTT
TRBV5-1	.	TRBJ2-7	.	CASSYGTFYEQYF	TGCGCCAGCAGCTACGGGACTTTCTACGAGCAGTACTTC
TRBV11-2	.	TRBJ2-3	.	CASSLIGADTDTQYF	TGTGCCAGCAGCTTAATTGGGGCAGATACAGATACGCAGTATTTT
TRBV20-1	many	TRBJ1-6	.	CSAPASSYNSPLHF	TGCAGTGCACCTGCCAGCTCCTATAATTCACCCCTCCACTTT
TRBV20-1	.	TRBJ1-5	TRBD1	CSAPGQINQPQRF	TGCAGTGCCCCGGGACAGATCAATCAGCCCCAGCGTTTT
TRBV20-1	few	TRBJ1-1	.	CSAFGGAGTEAFF	TGCAGTGCTTTTGGGGGGGCCGGCACTGAAGCTTTCTTT
TRBV28	.	TRBJ1-3	.	CASSIWTSGNTIYF	TGTGCCAGCAGTATCTGGACCTCTGGAAACACCATATATTTT
TRBV3-1	few	TRBJ1-2	TRBD1	CASSQVRQGAYYGYTF	TGTGCCAGCAGCCAAGTGAGACAGGGGGCTTATTATGGCTACACCTTC
TRBV6-2/TRBV6-3	.	TRBJ1-1	.	CASSLVRTANTEAFF	TGTGCCAGCAGTCTAGTGAGGACAGCAAACACTGAAGCTTTCTTT
TRBV4-3	.	TRBJ2-7	.	CASSYLRGRDEQYF	TGCGCCAGCAGCTATTTACGGGGTAGAGACGAGCAGTACTTC
TRBV2	.	TRBJ1-6	.	CASSGTANSPLHF	TGTGCCAGCAGTGGGACAGCTAATTCACCCCTCCACTTT